These T cell receptor beta chains were read from a single sample in a study of T-cell reconstitution after alpha-beta-depleted transplantation in children. TCRdb independently ran MiXCR on the PCR reads; one entry per CDR3 protein. The sample lists about 590,000 distinct CDR3 sequences; approximately 13% were seen once. Sequences were derived from PBMCs, mostly from graft donor cells, sampled 360 days after TCRalphabeta/CD19-depleted stem cell transplant. Every receptor here comes from a male patient between 5 and 17 years old who had a stem cell transplant for acute myeloid leukemia, so the T cells may come from the graft donor. The CDR3 runs from the conserved cysteine through the conserved F or W. The D gene is left open where the match is weak. Size is stated for part of the rows, as once, few or many counts, or as a class when the clone is expanded.

TRBJ2-7 | many | - | TRBV5-1 | TGCGCCAGCAGCCTGGCCCCTGAGGGAGTTTACGAGCAGTACTTC | CASSLAPEGVYEQYF
TRBJ2-5 | few | - | TRBV29-1 | TGCAGCGTCCCTTTCTACAGGTCGGGAGAGACCCAGTACTTC | CSVPFYRSGETQYF
TRBJ2-2 | - | TRBD1 | TRBV5-1 | TGCGCCAGCAGCTTGGAAGGGGGCTGGATCGGGGAGCTGTTTTTT | CASSLEGGWIGELFF
TRBJ2-5 | - | TRBD2 | TRBV24-1 | TGTGCCACCAGTGATCCCGGGACTAGCGGGAGGGCAGGAAAGACCCAGTACTTC | CATSDPGTSGRAGKTQYF
TRBJ1-2 | - | TRBD1 | TRBV7-2 | TGTGCCAGCGTTATAGGACAGGGTAACGCTAACTATGGCTACACCTTC | CASVIGQGNANYGYTF
TRBJ1-2 | few | - | TRBV28 | TGTGCCAGCAGTTTGCCCCCCAAGGCGGCTACCTATGGCTACACCTTC | CASSLPPKAATYGYTF
TRBJ1-5 | - | - | TRBV20-1 | TGCAGTGCTAGCGTTCTAGTTCAGCCCCAGCATTTT | CSASVLVQPQHF
TRBJ2-1 | few | TRBD1 | TRBV20-1 | TGCAGTGCTTTTCTTTTTGGGACAGGTACCTACAATGAGCAGTTCTTC | CSAFLFGTGTYNEQFF
TRBJ2-7 | few | TRBD1 | TRBV10-3 | TGTGCCATCAGTGAGTCCTCCGGGACAGCCTACGAGCAGTACTTC | CAISESSGTAYEQYF
TRBJ2-1 | many | - | TRBV7-9 | TGTGCCAGCAGCCAGGACTTCGACAATGAGCAGTTCTTC | CASSQDFDNEQFF
TRBJ2-3 | - | - | TRBV20-1 | TGCACCAGAACACTAGTCAACGGGGATACGCAGTATTTT | CTRTLVNGDTQYF
TRBJ2-2 | many | TRBD2 | TRBV5-1 | TGCGCCAGCTGCTGGCGGGAGCCCACCGGGGAGCTGTTTTTT | CASCWREPTGELFF
TRBJ2-7 | few | - | TRBV28 | TGTGCCAGCGTTTCCCCCGGGACCTCACTTCCCTACGAGCAGTACTTC | CASVSPGTSLPYEQYF
TRBJ2-7 | - | TRBD2 | TRBV7-6 | TGTGCCAGCAGCCTCCGTCCGGGACTAGCTTACGAGGGCTACGAGCAGTACTTC | CASSLRPGLAYEGYEQYF
TRBJ2-5 | - | - | TRBV7-9 | TGTGCCAGCACCTCTGGACTCGACATCAACTTC | CASTSGLDINF
TRBJ2-7 | - | - | TRBV29-1 | TGCAGCGTTGAAGGCGACAAAGGGGGGCCTTACGAGCAGTACTTC | CSVEGDKGGPYEQYF
TRBJ2-5 | - | - | TRBV20-1 | TGCAGTGCTAGGAGGACCATTCAAGAGACCCAGTACTTC | CSARRTIQETQYF
TRBJ2-2 | many | - | TRBV4-3 | TGCGCCAGCAGCCGGGGGGTCGTGAACACCGGGGAGCTGTTTTTT | CASSRGVVNTGELFF
TRBJ2-5 | - | TRBD1 | TRBV7-6 | TGTGCCAGCAGCTACCCCCGGGACAGGTGGAAAGAGACCCAGTACTTC | CASSYPRDRWKETQYF
TRBJ2-1 | many | - | TRBV10-3 | TGTGCCACCGGACAGTACAATGAGCAGTTCTTC | CATGQYNEQFF
TRBJ2-7 | - | - | TRBV6-1 | TGTGCCAGCAGGCCCCGACTTTTCTCCTACGAGCAGTACTTC | CASRPRLFSYEQYF
TRBJ2-1 | few | - | TRBV27 | TGTGCCAGCAGTCCTGAGATGTCCTCCTACAATGAGCAGTTCTTC | CASSPEMSSYNEQFF
TRBJ2-7 | few | - | TRBV27 | TGTGCCAGCAGCTCTCGGGCCCCCTACGAGCAGTACTTC | CASSSRAPYEQYF
TRBJ2-7 | - | TRBD2 | TRBV7-8 | TGTGCCAGCAGCTTAGGGGGACTAGCGGTCTCCTACGAGCAGTACTTC | CASSLGGLAVSYEQYF
TRBJ1-5 | - | - | TRBV20-1 | TGCAGTGCTAGAGATTGGGATAGACAGGCGATTGGGCCCCAGCATTTT | CSARDWDRQAIGPQHF
TRBJ2-1 | many | - | TRBV29-1 | TGCAGCGTTGCCCCGGAACTAGCACTATCCTACAATGAGCAGTTCTTC | CSVAPELALSYNEQFF
TRBJ2-7 | few | - | TRBV9 | TGTATAGGCAGGGCAAGCTACGAGCAGTACTTC | CIGRASYEQYF
TRBJ1-4 | - | - | TRBV20-1 | TGCAGTGGCGCACCCCCATACCGGGCCTCTAATGAAAAACTGTTTTTT | CSGAPPYRASNEKLFF
TRBJ1-1 | - | - | TRBV5-1 | TGCGCCAGCAGCTTGTATTGGAGGGACACTGAAGCTTTCTTT | CASSLYWRDTEAFF
TRBJ2-1 | many | - | TRBV14 | TGTGCCAGCAGCCAAGATCCCTGGAAATTTGTAAACAATGAGCAGTTCTTC | CASSQDPWKFVNNEQFF
TRBJ2-5 | - | TRBD1 | TRBV29-1 | TGCAGCGGGGGACAGATGAGGGAGACCCAGTACTTC | CSGGQMRETQYF
TRBJ2-5 | many | - | TRBV28 | TGTGCCAGCAGTGGGGGACGGTGGGGAGAGACCCAGTACTTC | CASSGGRWGETQYF